The 29 T cell receptor beta chains given below trace back to one sample, sequenced in a study of cytomegalovirus exposure and HLA in healthy donors. PCR involved 60 Vbeta and 13 Jbeta primers. Produced via immunoSEQ multiplex PCR; TCRdb's table is partial and in-frame only. Its clone listing holds about 74,000 clones. The sample taken for sequencing was PBMCs. These receptors came from a female donor in good health and CMV-seropositive.

The rearrangement joins TRBV7-9 to TRBJ1-1; TRBD1 is a possible D gene (6 bases). The CDR3 has 14 residues. The ends were cut back, 5 bases at V and 8 bases at J, with 18 bases in the middle. Germline CDR1 SEHNR, CDR2 FQNEAQ (reference sequence). CDR3 residues: CASSDSGTNTEAFF. The CDR3, as DNA: TGTGCCAGCAGCGACTCCGGGACAAATACCGAAGCTTTCTTT.

This rearrangement joins TRBV7-9 to TRBJ2-3, with 7 positions matching TRBD2. Unmatched junction bases numbered 1, after V lost 3 bases and J lost 1 base. This CDR3 has 14 amino acids. Germline assignment: CDR1 SEHNR and CDR2 FQNEAQ (reference sequence). Here the CDR3 reads CASSFAGGTDTQYF. CDR3 bases: TGTGCCAGCAGCTTCGCGGGGGGCACAGATACGCAGTATTTT.

The chain recombines TRBV7-8 with TRBJ1-5; 7 nucleotides agree with TRBD1. V shed 4 bases, J shed 4 bases, and the junction held 4 bases outside the gene matches. The CDR3 runs 14 residues. Germline V gene sequence: CDR1 SGHVS, CDR2 FQNEAQ. DNA of the CDR3: TGTGCCAGCAGCTACGGGACAGTTAATCAGCCCCAGCATTTT. Translating it yields CASSYGTVNQPQHF. Together with reference TRBV7-8 and TRBJ1-5, the CDR3 gives the full variable domain: GAGVSQSPRYKVAKRGQDVALRCDPISGHVSLFWYQQALGQGPEFLTYFQNEAQLDKSGLPSDRFFAERPEGSVSTLKIQRTQQEDSAVYLCASSYGTVNQPQHFGDGTRLSIL.

V and J are TRBV15 and TRBJ1-5; tentative D call: TRBD1 (5 bases). Germline values: CDR1 LNHNV, CDR2 YYDKDF (reference sequence). V shed 7 bases and J shed 7 bases, with 17 bases lying between them. This CDR3 contains 14 residues. This chain's CDR3 is CATMDRAAGQPQHF. The CDR3 DNA reads as TGTGCCACCATGGATAGGGCCGCAGGGCAGCCCCAGCATTTT.

CDR3 residues: CASRPGVSSYNEQFF. The DNA for the CDR3 is TGTGCCAGCAGGCCCGGAGTGAGCTCCTACAATGAGCAGTTCTTC. This chain links TRBV25-1 with TRBJ2-1; D is uncertain. Between the trimmed V and J ends, which lost 6 bases and 0 bases, there was a span of 12 bases. Germline V lookup: CDR1 MGHDK, CDR2 SYGVNS. The CDR3 is 15 amino acids.

The chain links TRBV6-1 to TRBJ1-5; D uncertain. The CDR3 is made up of 16 amino acids. Germline V gene lookup returns CDR1 MNHNS and CDR2 SASEGT. V lost 0 bases, J lost 5 bases, and 14 bases lay in between. In nucleotides, the CDR3 is TGTGCCAGCAGTGAAGCGGCACCCGAGGATGATCAGCCCCAGCATTTT. Its translation is CASSEAAPEDDQPQHF.

The genes are TRBV7-9 and TRBJ2-7; 9 bases are shared with TRBD1. With 2 bases clipped from V and 1 base from J, the junction kept 6 bases outside the gene matches. This CDR3 contains 16 residues. Germline CDR1 reads SEHNR; CDR2 reads FQNEAQ (reference sequence). The CDR3, as DNA: TGTGCCAGCAGCTTAATTGAGACAGGGGGGTCCTACGAGCAGTACTTC. It codes for CASSLIETGGSYEQYF.

The chain recombines TRBV7-9 with TRBJ1-2; TRBD1 agrees at 8 bases. The CDR3 length is 16 residues. Unmatched junction bases numbered 12, after V lost 5 bases and J lost 4 bases. CDR1 is SEHNR and CDR2 is FQNEAQ in the germline V gene (reference sequence). The CDR3 DNA follows: TGTGCCAGCAGCCCTTCCCGGACAGGGATTACCTATGGCTACACCTTC. As protein: CASSPSRTGITYGYTF.

The chain combines TRBV6-5 with TRBJ2-1; TRBD2 matches at 8 bases. Per germline, CDR1 MNHEY and CDR2 SVGAGI. The CDR3 has 16 amino acids. The V and J ends lost 2 bases and 7 bases, in that order; junction bases with no gene match: 10. Here the CDR3 reads CASSYGEGTSHNEQFF. The CDR3 nucleotides are TGTGCCAGCAGTTACGGGGAGGGGACTAGTCATAATGAGCAGTTCTTC.

The chain uses TRBV9 and TRBJ2-3, with 7 bases identical to TRBD2. The CDR3 covers 16 residues. V lost 4 bases, J lost 0 bases, and 8 bases stayed unmatched. Germline V gene lookup returns CDR1 SGDLS and CDR2 YYNGEE. CDR3 in DNA: TGTGCCAGCAGCAAAGCGACTAGCACTAGCACAGATACGCAGTATTTT. Its translation is CASSKATSTSTDTQYF.

Turning to this clone: Within the sample, other DNA sequences also encode this same CDR3. The rearrangement links TRBV9 to TRBJ2-3; D is possibly TRBD2 (5 bases). The ends were cut back, 0 bases at V and 3 bases at J, with 5 bases in the middle. The CDR3 contains 13 residues. Germline values: CDR1 SGDLS, CDR2 YYNGEE. CDR3 protein: CASSVGGTDTQYF. Here the CDR3 DNA reads TGTGCCAGCAGCGTAGGCGGGACAGATACGCAGTATTTT.

The chain recombines TRBV30 with TRBJ2-1, with no clear D. V lost 2 bases and J 7 bases, leaving 15 bases between the germline ends. This CDR3 is 14 amino acids long. Germline lookup yields CDR1 GTSNPN and CDR2 SVGIG (reference sequence). CDR3 nucleotides: TGTGCCTGGAGTACTTCCTCTCTTAGTAATGAGCAGTTCTTC. Translating gives CAWSTSSLSNEQFF.

The chain links TRBV7-2 to TRBJ1-1; TRBD1 matches at 9 bases. Trimming at V came to 4 bases and at J to 3 bases, leaving 3 bases not matched to a gene. The CDR3 spans 14 residues. Germline loops: CDR1 SGHTA, CDR2 FQGNSA. CDR3 DNA sequence: TGTGCCAGCAGCTCCGGACAGGGGCACACTGAAGCTTTCTTT. Amino acid sequence: CASSSGQGHTEAFF. Combining the CDR3 with reference TRBV7-2 and TRBJ1-1 gives the whole variable domain GAGVSQSPSNKVTEKGKDVELRCDPISGHTALYWYRQSLGQGLEFLIYFQGNSAPDKSGLPSDRFSAERTGGSVSTLTIQRTQQEDSAVYLCASSSGQGHTEAFFGQGTRLTVV.

The chain is built from TRBV2 and TRBJ1-6; 7 positions match TRBD1. Germline assignment: CDR1 SNHLY and CDR2 FYNNEI. This CDR3 has 16 amino acids. V gave up 7 bases and J gave up 4 bases; unmatched junction bases: 10. This CDR3 reads CASTRDSAGYNSPLHF. The CDR3 DNA reads as TGTGCCAGCACCCGGGACAGCGCGGGATATAATTCACCCCTCCACTTT.

The chain has TRBV2 and TRBJ1-5, with D unclear. Per germline, CDR1 SNHLY and CDR2 FYNNEI. The CDR3 has 15 amino acids. V was cut by 2 bases and J by 0 bases, with 8 bases left in between. Here the CDR3 DNA reads TGTGCCAGCAGTGAACAACAGATTAGCAATCAGCCCCAGCATTTT. Translating gives CASSEQQISNQPQHF.

The chain recombines TRBV4-1 with TRBJ1-5; 9 positions match TRBD1. Looked up from germline, CDR1 is MGHRA and CDR2 is YSYEKL. The CDR3 is made up of 17 amino acids. J was trimmed by 2 bases and V by 3 bases; bases with no gene match: 8. The CDR3 region has the DNA TGCGCCAGCAGCCACGAAACAGGGGGCAGGGGCAATCAGCCCCAGCATTTT. This encodes CASSHETGGRGNQPQHF.

On this clone itself: Other DNA sequences from this sample encode an identical CDR3 as well. The chain employs TRBV4-3 and TRBJ1-5; no firm D call. Germline-derived CDR1 and CDR2 are LGHNA and YSLEER. V was cut by 0 bases and J by 3 bases, with 9 bases left in between. This CDR3 has 15 amino acids. CDR3 region: CASSQEAGSNQPQHF. CDR3 DNA: TGCGCCAGCAGCCAAGAGGCAGGTTCCAATCAGCCCCAGCATTTT.

V and J are TRBV9 and TRBJ2-1, with 8 bases that match TRBD2. V dropped 0 bases and J dropped 9; count of bases not matched to a gene: 5. CDR1 is SGDLS, CDR2 YYNGEE, per germline. CDR3 size: 14 residues. CDR3 sequence (DNA): TGTGCCAGCAGCGTAGCGGGAGGGCTTTCTGAGCAGTTCTTC. This translates into CASSVAGGLSEQFF.

This chain connects TRBV18 to TRBJ2-3; possible D gene TRBD1, 6 bases. The germline CDR1 and CDR2 sequences are KGHSH and LQKENI. There are 13 residues in the CDR3. Deletions cut 1 base from V and 5 bases from J, with 7 bases between. CDR3 residues: CASSPRGQDTQYF. In DNA form, the CDR3 reads TGTGCCAGCTCACCACGGGGGCAAGATACGCAGTATTTT.

The chain has TRBV10-3 and TRBJ2-1, with 7 bases that match TRBD2. Germline V gives CDR1 ENHRY, CDR2 SYGVKD. The CDR3 is made up of 16 amino acids. V gave up 11 bases and J gave up 8 bases; unmatched junction bases: 21. The CDR3 DNA reads TGTGCCTTCTCCCAGCGGGATGGTTGGGGTCGGGATGAGCAGTTCTTC. This codes for CAFSQRDGWGRDEQFF.

The chain links TRBV7-2 to TRBJ2-3; the D gene is possibly TRBD2 (7 bases). Germline V gene sequence: CDR1 SGHTA, CDR2 FQGNSA. The CDR3 is made up of 15 amino acids. Trimming cost V 2 bases and J 5 bases, with 14 bases left between them. The CDR3, as DNA: TGTGCCAGCAGCTTATCTGGGGGGGCAAAAGATACGCAGTATTTT. This translates into CASSLSGGAKDTQYF.

The V gene is TRBV4-1, the J gene TRBJ2-3, with TRBD2 matching over 8 bases. CDR1 MGHRA and CDR2 YSYEKL come from the germline V gene. V was pared by 1 base and J by 4 bases, with 10 bases of the junction left unmatched. The CDR3 loop spans 17 amino acids. CDR3 residues: CASSQGWIGLAADTQYF. Written as DNA, the CDR3 is TGCGCCAGCAGCCAAGGTTGGATCGGACTAGCCGCAGATACGCAGTATTTT.

CDR3 in amino acids: CSVTPSGPSISDTQYF. The CDR3 DNA is TGCAGCGTCACCCCTAGCGGGCCTTCGATCTCAGATACGCAGTATTTT. The chain is built from TRBV29-1 and TRBJ2-3; 8 bases map to TRBD2. The CDR3 is made up of 16 amino acids. The V gene's germline CDR1 is SQVTM and CDR2 ANQGSEA. After removal of 6 bases from V and 4 bases from J, the junction contained 15 bases not matched to a gene.

The chain links TRBV10-3 to TRBJ2-5; D perhaps matches TRBD1 (6 bases). Between the trimmed V and J ends, which lost 6 bases and 5 bases, there was a span of 13 bases. The CDR3 is 13 residues long. In germline, CDR1 is ENHRY, CDR2 SYGVKD. The CDR3 region has the DNA TGTGCCATCAGGGACAGTCACGTGGAGACCCAGTACTTC. This gives the protein CAIRDSHVETQYF.

The chain combines TRBV4-3 with TRBJ2-3, with 9 bases aligning to TRBD1. J was trimmed by 4 bases and V by 1 base; bases with no gene match: 9. The CDR3 has 17 amino acids. CDR1 LGHNA and CDR2 YSLEER come from the germline V gene. The DNA of the CDR3 is TGCGCCAGCAGCCAAGGAGGTTCGGGACAGGGCCCAGATACGCAGTATTTT. It codes for CASSQGGSGQGPDTQYF.

As regards this clone: Other DNA sequences in this specimen translate into the identical CDR3. This chain links TRBV6-5 with TRBJ1-2; D is uncertain. Germline V gene data show CDR1 as MNHEY and CDR2 as SVGAGI. Trimming took 5 bases from V and 0 from J, leaving 7 bases between them. The CDR3 length is 13 residues. The CDR3: CASSRGANYGYTF. In DNA form, the CDR3 reads TGTGCCAGCAGTCGGGGAGCTAACTATGGCTACACCTTC.

The chain links TRBV27 to TRBJ2-2, with a weak D call TRBD2 (5 bases). The CDR3 runs to 17 residues. Trimming removed 7 bases from V and 0 bases from J, with 18 bases in between. Germline V gives CDR1 MNHEY, CDR2 SMNVEV (reference sequence). CDR3 sequence (DNA): TGTGCCAGCACCAACCTCCTAGCAGATGCGAACACCGGGGAGCTGTTTTTT. This sequence encodes CASTNLLADANTGELFF.

V usage is TRBV5-1 and J usage is TRBJ2-3, with D maybe TRBD2 (6 bases). CDR1 and CDR2 from the germline V gene are SGHRS and YFSETQ. The V end lost 0 bases, the J end lost 10 bases, and 15 bases lay between the germline ends. This CDR3 region has 14 residues. This chain's CDR3 is CASSLGGVPSAQYF. As DNA, the CDR3 is TGCGCCAGCAGCTTGGGGGGGGTCCCTAGTGCGCAGTATTTT.

This CDR3 reads CASSPPDRAQPQHF. The DNA of the CDR3 is TGTGCCAGCAGCCCCCCGGACAGGGCTCAGCCCCAGCATTTT. V is TRBV28 and J is TRBJ1-5; 8 bases are a match to TRBD1. The CDR3 runs to 14 residues. Germline V gene lookup returns CDR1 MDHEN and CDR2 SYDVKM. J lost 6 bases, V lost 6 bases, and 7 bases had no gene match.